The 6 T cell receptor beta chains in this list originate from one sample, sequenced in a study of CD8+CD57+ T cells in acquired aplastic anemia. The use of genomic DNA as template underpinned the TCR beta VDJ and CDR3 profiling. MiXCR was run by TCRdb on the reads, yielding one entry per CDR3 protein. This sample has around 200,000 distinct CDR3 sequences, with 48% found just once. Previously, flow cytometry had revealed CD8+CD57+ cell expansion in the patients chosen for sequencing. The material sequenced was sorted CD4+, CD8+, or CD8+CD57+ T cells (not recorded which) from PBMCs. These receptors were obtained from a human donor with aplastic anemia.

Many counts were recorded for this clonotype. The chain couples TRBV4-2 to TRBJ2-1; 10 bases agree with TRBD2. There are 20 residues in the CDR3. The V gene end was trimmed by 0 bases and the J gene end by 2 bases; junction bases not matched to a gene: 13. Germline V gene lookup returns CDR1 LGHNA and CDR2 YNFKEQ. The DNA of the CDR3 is TGTGCCAGCAGCCAAGAAGGGGTCCTAGCGGGAGAATTAACCTACAATGAGCAGTTCTTC. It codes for CASSQEGVLAGELTYNEQFF.

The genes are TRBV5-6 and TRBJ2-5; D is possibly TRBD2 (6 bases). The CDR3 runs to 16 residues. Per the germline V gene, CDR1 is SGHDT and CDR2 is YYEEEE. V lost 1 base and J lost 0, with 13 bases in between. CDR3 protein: CASSLYSGVYQETQYF. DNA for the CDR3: TGTGCCAGCAGCTTGTATTCGGGGGTGTACCAAGAGACCCAGTACTTC.

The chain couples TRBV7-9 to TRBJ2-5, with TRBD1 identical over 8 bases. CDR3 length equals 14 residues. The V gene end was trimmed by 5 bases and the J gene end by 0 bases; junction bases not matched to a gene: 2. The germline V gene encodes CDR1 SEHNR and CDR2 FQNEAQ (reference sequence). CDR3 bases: TGTGCCAGCAGCCCGGACAGGGACCAAGAGACCCAGTACTTC. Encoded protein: CASSPDRDQETQYF. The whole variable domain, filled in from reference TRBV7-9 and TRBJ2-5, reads DTGVSQNPRHKITKRGQNVTFRCDPISEHNRLYWYRQTLGQGPEFLTYFQNEAQLEKSRLLSDRFSAERPKGSFSTLEIQRTEQGDSAMYLCASSPDRDQETQYFGPGTRLLVL.

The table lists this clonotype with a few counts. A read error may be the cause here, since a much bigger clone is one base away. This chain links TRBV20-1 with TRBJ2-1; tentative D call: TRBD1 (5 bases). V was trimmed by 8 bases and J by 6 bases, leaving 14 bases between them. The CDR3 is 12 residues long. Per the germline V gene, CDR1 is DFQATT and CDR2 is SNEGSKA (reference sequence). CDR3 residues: CSTSLTGNEQFF. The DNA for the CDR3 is TGCAGTACCTCCCTAACAGGCAATGAGCAGTTCTTC.

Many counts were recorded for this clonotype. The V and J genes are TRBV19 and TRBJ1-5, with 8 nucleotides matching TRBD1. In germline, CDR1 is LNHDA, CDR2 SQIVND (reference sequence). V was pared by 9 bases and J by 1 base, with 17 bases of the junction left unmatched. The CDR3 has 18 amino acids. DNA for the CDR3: TGTGCCAGCCCCACGTCTGGACAGGGAAGGGAAAGCAATCAGCCCCAGCATTTT. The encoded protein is CASPTSGQGRESNQPQHF.

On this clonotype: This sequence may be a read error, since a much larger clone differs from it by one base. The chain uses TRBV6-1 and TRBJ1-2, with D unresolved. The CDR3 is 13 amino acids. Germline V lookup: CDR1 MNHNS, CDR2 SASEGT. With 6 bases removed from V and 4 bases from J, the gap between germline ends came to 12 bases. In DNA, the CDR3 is TGTGCCAGCAGCCCTGTCAAGGCCTATGGCTACACCTTC. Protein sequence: CASSPVKAYGYTF.